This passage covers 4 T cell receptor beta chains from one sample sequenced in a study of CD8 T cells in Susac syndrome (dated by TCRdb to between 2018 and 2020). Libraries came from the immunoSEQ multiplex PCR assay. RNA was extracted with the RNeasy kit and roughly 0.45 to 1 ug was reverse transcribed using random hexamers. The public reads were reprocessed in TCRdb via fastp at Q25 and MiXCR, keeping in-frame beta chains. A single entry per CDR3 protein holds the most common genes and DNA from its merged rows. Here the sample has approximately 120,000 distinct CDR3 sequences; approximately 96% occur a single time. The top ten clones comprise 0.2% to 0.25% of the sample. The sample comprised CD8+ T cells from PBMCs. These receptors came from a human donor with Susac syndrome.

CDR3 nucleotide sequence: TGCGCCAGCAGCCAAGACCGGGACGACACATCCCGGGGCTACACCTTC. It specifies CASSQDRDDTSRGYTF. The rearrangement links TRBV4-1 to TRBJ1-2; possible D gene TRBD1, 5 bases. The V and J ends lost 0 bases and 8 bases respectively, with 19 bases between them. CDR1 and CDR2 from the germline V gene are MGHRA and YSYEKL. The CDR3 extends over 16 amino acids.

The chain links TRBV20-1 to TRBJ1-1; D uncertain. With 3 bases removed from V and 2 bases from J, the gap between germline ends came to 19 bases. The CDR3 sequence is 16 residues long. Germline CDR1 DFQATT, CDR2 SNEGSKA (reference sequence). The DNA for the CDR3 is TGCAGTGCTAGTTTACTTGACACCGGAAGAAACACTGAAGCTTTCTTT. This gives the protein CSASLLDTGRNTEAFF.

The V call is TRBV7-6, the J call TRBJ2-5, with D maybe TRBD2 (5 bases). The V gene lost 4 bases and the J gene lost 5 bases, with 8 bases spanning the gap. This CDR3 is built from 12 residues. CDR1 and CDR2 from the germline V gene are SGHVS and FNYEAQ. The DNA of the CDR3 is TGTGCCAGCAGCTCGGACTGGGAGACCCAGTACTTC. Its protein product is CASSSDWETQYF. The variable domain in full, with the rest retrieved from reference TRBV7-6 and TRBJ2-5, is GAGVSQSPRYKVTKRGQDVALRCDPISGHVSLYWYRQALGQGPEFLTYFNYEAQQDKSGLPNDRFSAERPEGSISTLTIQRTEQRDSAMYRCASSSDWETQYFGPGTRLLVL.

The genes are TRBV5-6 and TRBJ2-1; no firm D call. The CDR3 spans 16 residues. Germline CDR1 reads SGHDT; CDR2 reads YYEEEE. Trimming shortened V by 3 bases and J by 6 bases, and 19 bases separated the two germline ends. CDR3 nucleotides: TGTGCCAGCAGCTCCCCGGCCGGTCTAAGGTTCAATGAGCAGTTCTTC. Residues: CASSSPAGLRFNEQFF.